Given below is one T cell receptor beta chain in context. Using unique molecular identifiers, the investigators prepared the TCRbeta library. MiXCR, applied by TCRdb to the PCR reads, yields one record per CDR3 protein. The sample has some 600,000 distinct CDR3 sequences, approximately 12% seen once; the top ten hold 2.2%. This sample is drawn from a study of T-cell reconstitution after alpha-beta-depleted transplantation in children. The specimen comprised PBMCs, mostly from graft donor cells, sampled 360 days after TCRalphabeta/CD19-depleted stem cell transplant. This clonotype was obtained from a male patient aged 10 to 17 who had a stem cell transplant for acute myeloid leukemia, so the T cells may come from the graft donor.

CDR3: CASSPRLAGPPGNEQFF. The CDR3, as DNA: TGTGCCAGCAGCCCGCGTCTAGCGGGGCCTCCCGGCAATGAGCAGTTCTTC. The rearrangement uses TRBV7-3 and TRBJ2-1; 9 positions agree with TRBD2. Germline V gene lookup returns CDR1 SGHTA and CDR2 FQGTGA. Germline trimming cut 5 bases from V and 6 bases from J; bases unmatched to any gene: 14. This CDR3 contains 17 residues. The complete variable domain, with remaining parts taken from reference TRBV7-3 and TRBJ2-1, reads GAGVSQTPSNKVTEKGKYVELRCDPISGHTALYWYRQSLGQGPEFLIYFQGTGAADDSGLPNDRFFAVRPEGSVSTLKIQRTERGDSAVYLCASSPRLAGPPGNEQFFGPGTRLTVL.